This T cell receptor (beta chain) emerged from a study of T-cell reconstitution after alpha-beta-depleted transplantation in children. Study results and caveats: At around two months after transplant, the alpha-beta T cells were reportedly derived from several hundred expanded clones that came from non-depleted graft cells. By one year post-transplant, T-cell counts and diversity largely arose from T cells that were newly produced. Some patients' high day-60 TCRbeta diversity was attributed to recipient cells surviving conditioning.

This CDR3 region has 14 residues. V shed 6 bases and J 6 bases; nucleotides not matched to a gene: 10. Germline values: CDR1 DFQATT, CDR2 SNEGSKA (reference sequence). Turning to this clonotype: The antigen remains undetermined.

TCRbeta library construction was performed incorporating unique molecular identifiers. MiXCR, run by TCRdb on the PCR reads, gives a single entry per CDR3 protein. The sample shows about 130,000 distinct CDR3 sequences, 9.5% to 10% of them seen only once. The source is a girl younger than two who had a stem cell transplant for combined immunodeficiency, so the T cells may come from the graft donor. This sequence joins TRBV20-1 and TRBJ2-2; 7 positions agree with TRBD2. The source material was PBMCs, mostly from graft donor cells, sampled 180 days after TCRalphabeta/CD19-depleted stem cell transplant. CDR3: CSAWTRERAGELFF. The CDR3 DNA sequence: TGCAGTGCCTGGACTAGGGAAAGAGCCGGGGAGCTGTTTTTT.